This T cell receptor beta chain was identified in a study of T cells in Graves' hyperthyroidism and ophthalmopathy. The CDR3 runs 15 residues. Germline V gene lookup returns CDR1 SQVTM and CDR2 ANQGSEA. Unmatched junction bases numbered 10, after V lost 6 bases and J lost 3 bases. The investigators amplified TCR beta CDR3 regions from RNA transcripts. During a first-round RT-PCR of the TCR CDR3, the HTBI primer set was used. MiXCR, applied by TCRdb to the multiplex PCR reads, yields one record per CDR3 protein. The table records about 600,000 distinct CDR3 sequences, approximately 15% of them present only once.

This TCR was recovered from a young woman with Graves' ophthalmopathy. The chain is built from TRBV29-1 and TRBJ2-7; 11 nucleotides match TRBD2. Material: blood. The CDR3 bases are TGCAGCGTCACTGGCACTAGCGGGAGAGACTACGAGCAGTACTTC. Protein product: CSVTGTSGRDYEQYF.